This entry is about one T cell receptor beta chain. Its antigen remains unknown. Measured with immunoSEQ multiplex PCR; TCRdb has only the in-frame clones, and not every one. The data show about 60,000 clones, over 90% seen once. The CDR3 loop spans 17 amino acids. The germline V gene encodes CDR1 SQVTM and CDR2 ANQGSEA. Losses at the gene ends were 0 bases for V and 1 base for J; bases not matched to a gene: 8. The sample originates from a study of human versus mouse CDR3 diversity and MHC coevolution. Study-level findings and limits: Compared with mice, human CDR3s carried more deletions and insertions on average.

The chain uses TRBV29-1 and TRBJ2-7; 11 bases are shared with TRBD1. Sequenced material: naive CD4+ T cells from blood. The subset is: CD45RO-negative CD62L-positive naive CD4 T cells. This sequence was found in a person aged 55 to 75 in good health. The CDR3 loop reads CSVEDPAGTGGSYEQYF. The CDR3 region has the DNA TGCAGCGTTGAAGATCCCGCCGGGACAGGGGGGTCCTACGAGCAGTACTTC.